The source of this T cell receptor (beta chain) is a study of response to subunit inactivated influenza vaccine. Notes on the study in general: After each seasonal influenza vaccination, few new T cells are recruited, the authors suggested.

V was trimmed by 2 bases and J by 7 bases, leaving 13 bases between them. This CDR3 contains 14 residues. Germline V gene data show CDR1 as SGHNT and CDR2 as YYREEE (reference sequence). This clonotype was seen a few times. Antigen: not known. TCRdb reprocessed the RT-PCR reads via MiXCR and lists one record per CDR3 protein. The sample lists some 500,000 distinct CDR3 sequences, approximately 17% occurring once. This rearrangement joins TRBV5-4 to TRBJ1-5; D perhaps matches TRBD1 (5 bases). The source of this sequence is a man aged 45-69 years who received an inactivated influenza vaccine. The material was CD4+ T cells sorted from PBMCs, obtained around 2 years after vaccination. CDR3 protein: CASSLGPWDQPQHF. CDR3 DNA: TGTGCCAGCAGCTTAGGTCCTTGGGACCAGCCCCAGCATTTT.